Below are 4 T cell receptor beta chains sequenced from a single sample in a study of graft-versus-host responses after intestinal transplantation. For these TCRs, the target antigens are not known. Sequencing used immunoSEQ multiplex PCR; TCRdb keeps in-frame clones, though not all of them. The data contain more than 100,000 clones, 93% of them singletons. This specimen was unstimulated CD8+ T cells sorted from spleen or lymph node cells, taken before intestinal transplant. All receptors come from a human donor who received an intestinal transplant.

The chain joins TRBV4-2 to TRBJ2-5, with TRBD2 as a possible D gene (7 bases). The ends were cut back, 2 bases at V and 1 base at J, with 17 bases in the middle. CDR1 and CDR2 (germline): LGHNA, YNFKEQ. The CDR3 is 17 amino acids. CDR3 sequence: CASSQKLVGGPQETQYF. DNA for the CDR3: TGTGCCAGCAGCCAAAAGTTGGTGGGGGGGCCCCAAGAGACCCAGTACTTC.

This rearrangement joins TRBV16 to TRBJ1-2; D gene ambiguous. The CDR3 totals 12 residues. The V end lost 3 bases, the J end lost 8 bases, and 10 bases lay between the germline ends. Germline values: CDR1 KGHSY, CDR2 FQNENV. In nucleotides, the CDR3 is TGTGCCAGCAGCCAGCAGCTAGAGGGCTACACCTTC. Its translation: CASSQQLEGYTF.

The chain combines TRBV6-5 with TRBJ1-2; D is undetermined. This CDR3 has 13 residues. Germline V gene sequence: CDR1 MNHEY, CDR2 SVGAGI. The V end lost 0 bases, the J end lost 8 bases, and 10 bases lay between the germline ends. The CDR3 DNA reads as TGTGCCAGCAGTTACTCTTCTGAGAGCGGCTACACCTTC. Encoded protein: CASSYSSESGYTF.

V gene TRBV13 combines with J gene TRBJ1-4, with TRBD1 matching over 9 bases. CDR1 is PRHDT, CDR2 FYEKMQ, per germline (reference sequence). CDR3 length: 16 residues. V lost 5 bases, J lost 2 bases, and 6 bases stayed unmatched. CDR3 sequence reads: CASSTQQGATNEKLFF. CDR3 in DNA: TGTGCCAGCAGCACGCAACAGGGGGCGACTAATGAAAAACTGTTTTTT.